The 24 T cell receptor beta chains reported below all come from one sample, sequenced in a study of blood T cell repertoires in COVID-19. Only in-frame clones appear in the TCRdb table, and some are missing; sequencing was by immunoSEQ multiplex PCR. This table has some 200,000 clones, around 86% appearing once. The sequenced sample was peripheral blood. Receptors originate from a woman between 35 and 50 years old with acute or convalescent COVID-19.

The rearrangement uses TRBV18 and TRBJ2-1; weak D call: TRBD1 (6 bases). Germline CDR1 reads KGHSH; CDR2 reads LQKENI. V lost 2 bases and J lost 6, with 14 bases in between. This CDR3 has 15 amino acids. In nucleotides, the CDR3 is TGTGCCAGCTCACCATTTCCGGGACAAACCAATGAGCAGTTCTTC. It codes for CASSPFPGQTNEQFF.

This CDR3 is CASSPLASQGAGNTEAFF. In nucleotides, the CDR3 is TGTGCCAGCTCACCTTTGGCATCTCAGGGCGCAGGGAACACTGAAGCTTTCTTT. The chain recombines TRBV18 with TRBJ1-1, with D perhaps TRBD1 (5 bases). The V and J ends lost 3 bases and 1 base respectively, with 21 bases between them. CDR1 is KGHSH, CDR2 LQKENI, per germline. The CDR3 is made up of 18 amino acids.

The V call is TRBV4-2, the J call TRBJ2-7; no firm D call. The CDR3 totals 13 residues. Trimming cost V 4 bases and J 4 bases, with 11 bases left between them. Germline V gene lookup returns CDR1 LGHNA and CDR2 YNFKEQ. This CDR3 reads CASSPVSTYEQYF. The CDR3, as DNA: TGTGCCAGCAGCCCCGTGAGCACTTACGAGCAGTACTTC.

The rearrangement uses TRBV5-4 and TRBJ2-5; D possibly corresponds to TRBD2 (5 bases). Germline CDR1 SGHNT, CDR2 YYREEE (reference sequence). The CDR3 runs to 15 residues. Trimming removed 4 bases from V and 2 bases from J, with 15 bases in between. The CDR3, as DNA: TGTGCCAGCAGCCGGGCCGGGCGGGTACAAGAGACCCAGTACTTC. Translation gives CASSRAGRVQETQYF.

In this sample, this clone turned up a few times. This chain links TRBV9 with TRBJ2-3; 7 nucleotides align to TRBD2. V dropped 3 bases and J dropped 0; count of bases not matched to a gene: 7. The CDR3 is 16 residues long. Germline V gene lookup returns CDR1 SGDLS and CDR2 YYNGEE. In DNA form, the CDR3 reads TGTGCCAGCAGCGGAGGACTAGTCCCTAGCACAGATACGCAGTATTTT. Its protein product is CASSGGLVPSTDTQYF.

This clone came up once. The genes are TRBV7-2 and TRBJ1-6; possible D gene TRBD1, 5 bases. V was clipped by 4 bases and J by 6 bases, with 19 bases between them. Germline CDR1 is SGHTA and CDR2 is FQGNSA. The CDR3 sequence is 17 residues long. The CDR3 region is CASSSPWAGGSNSPLHF. As DNA, the CDR3 is TGTGCCAGCAGCTCCCCTTGGGCGGGGGGTAGTAATTCACCCCTCCACTTT. Full variable domain (rest looked up from reference TRBV7-2 and TRBJ1-6): GAGVSQSPSNKVTEKGKDVELRCDPISGHTALYWYRQSLGQGLEFLIYFQGNSAPDKSGLPSDRFSAERTGGSVSTLTIQRTQQEDSAVYLCASSSPWAGGSNSPLHFGNGTRLTVT.

The V gene is TRBV18, the J gene TRBJ2-5; 7 bases are shared with TRBD2. V was clipped by 2 bases and J by 0 bases; unmatched bases: 3. Germline V gene lookup returns CDR1 KGHSH and CDR2 LQKENI. The CDR3 runs to 15 residues. Written as DNA, the CDR3 is TGTGCCAGCTCACCATCAGCGGGGCACCAAGAGACCCAGTACTTC. Protein: CASSPSAGHQETQYF.

A single count supports this clone. This sequence joins TRBV7-9 and TRBJ2-2; 9 bases align to TRBD1. The CDR3 length is 18 residues. With 4 bases clipped from V and 0 bases from J, the junction kept 9 bases outside the gene matches. CDR1 is SEHNR, CDR2 FQNEAQ, per germline (reference sequence). CDR3 sequence (DNA): TGTGCCAGCAGCTCACTTTTAGGACAGGGGTCGAACACCGGGGAGCTGTTTTTT. Translating it yields CASSSLLGQGSNTGELFF.

The chain uses TRBV4-1 and TRBJ1-1; TRBD1 matches 8 bases. CDR1 is MGHRA and CDR2 is YSYEKL in the germline V gene. V shed 3 bases and J 0 bases; nucleotides not matched to a gene: 12. The CDR3 contains 18 residues. CDR3 in amino acids: CASSHPRTGQRLNTEAFF. The CDR3 coding sequence is TGCGCCAGCAGCCACCCAAGGACAGGGCAAAGATTGAACACTGAAGCTTTCTTT.

This clone showed up many times. CDR3 residues: CASKEGHLPGEQYF. CDR3 bases: TGTGCCAGTAAAGAGGGACACCTCCCTGGCGAGCAGTACTTC. The V and J genes are TRBV19 and TRBJ2-7; D possibly corresponds to TRBD1 (6 bases). Trimming left V 7 bases short and J 6 bases short, with 19 bases between. Germline assignment: CDR1 LNHDA and CDR2 SQIVND (reference sequence). The length of the CDR3 is 14 residues.

This chain joins TRBV11-1 and TRBJ2-3, with D possibly TRBD2 on 6 matching bases. Germline V gene data show CDR1 as SGHAT and CDR2 as FQDESV (reference sequence). Trimming removed 0 bases at V and 8 bases at J, with 12 bases between. CDR3 length equals 14 residues. The CDR3 DNA reads as TGTGCCAGCAGCTTAGCAGGAGGGTACGGTACGCAGTATTTT. Translating it yields CASSLAGGYGTQYF.

CDR3 sequence reads: CASSFLGTENEKLFF. In DNA, the CDR3 is TGTGCCAGCAGTTTTTTGGGGACAGAAAATGAAAAACTGTTTTTT. The chain joins TRBV28 to TRBJ1-4; 7 positions agree with TRBD1. CDR3 length: 15 amino acids. J was trimmed by 5 bases and V by 3 bases; bases with no gene match: 6. From germline, CDR1 is MDHEN and CDR2 SYDVKM.

The chain joins TRBV5-6 to TRBJ2-5; TRBD2 matches at 13 bases. This CDR3 has 16 residues. Germline CDR1 reads SGHDT; CDR2 reads YYEEEE. The V segment lost 6 bases and the J segment 5 bases; nucleotides outside the gene matches: 10. As DNA, the CDR3 is TGTGCCAGCACCGGGACTAGCGGGATCACAGGGGAGACCCAGTACTTC. This codes for CASTGTSGITGETQYF.

The V call is TRBV5-4, the J call TRBJ2-6; 10 nucleotides agree with TRBD1. Germline CDR1 and CDR2: SGHNT and YYREEE (reference sequence). With V trimmed by 4 bases and J by 2 bases, 3 bases remained unmatched. The CDR3 is 16 amino acids. The DNA for the CDR3 is TGTGCCAGCAGCCGCGGGACAGGGGCTGGGGCCAACGTCCTGACTTTC. This sequence encodes CASSRGTGAGANVLTF.

The chain combines TRBV5-4 with TRBJ2-7, with 8 bases that match TRBD1. CDR3 length: 13 residues. With V trimmed by 3 bases and J by 6 bases, 5 bases remained unmatched. Germline lookup yields CDR1 SGHNT and CDR2 YYREEE (reference sequence). CDR3 bases: TGTGCCAGCAGCTCACAGGGGGGCGGCGAGCAGTACTTC. Protein sequence: CASSSQGGGEQYF.

The chain carries TRBV25-1 and TRBJ1-2, with 7 bases identical to TRBD1. The CDR3 runs to 16 residues. CDR1 and CDR2 (germline): MGHDK, SYGVNS. Trimming at V came to 2 bases and at J to 0 bases, leaving 6 bases not matched to a gene. CDR3: CASSEGTALANYGYTF. The CDR3 nucleotides are TGTGCCAGCAGTGAAGGGACAGCCCTTGCTAACTATGGCTACACCTTC.

This clone was detected only a few times. The rearrangement joins TRBV2 to TRBJ1-5; D perhaps matches TRBD1 (5 bases). Per germline, CDR1 SNHLY and CDR2 FYNNEI. There are 14 residues in the CDR3. Between the trimmed V and J ends, which lost 3 bases and 1 base, there was a span of 7 bases. The CDR3 spells CASSEAGSNQPQHF. CDR3 DNA sequence: TGTGCCAGCAGTGAGGCAGGGAGCAATCAGCCCCAGCATTTT.

V gene TRBV18 combines with J gene TRBJ1-4; TRBD1 matches 10 bases. Germline CDR1 reads KGHSH; CDR2 reads LQKENI. The CDR3 is 15 amino acids. Trimming cost V 0 bases and J 6 bases; bases outside gene matches: 1. CDR3 protein: CASSPPTGGYEKLFF. Here the CDR3 DNA reads TGTGCCAGCTCACCACCGACAGGGGGCTATGAAAAACTGTTTTTT. The variable domain in full, completed from reference TRBV18 and TRBJ1-4, reads NAGVMQNPRHLVRRRGQEARLRCSPMKGHSHVYWYRQLPEEGLKFMVYLQKENIIDESGMPKERFSAEFPKEGPSILRIQQVVRGDSAAYFCASSPPTGGYEKLFFGSGTQLSVL.

The CDR3 loop reads CASSQGRGQSYGYTF. The CDR3 DNA sequence: TGCGCCAGCAGCCAAGGACGGGGTCAGAGCTATGGCTACACCTTC. The rearrangement links TRBV4-1 to TRBJ1-2; D ambiguous. Germline CDR1 reads MGHRA; CDR2 reads YSYEKL. The germline V and J ends were trimmed by 1 base and 4 bases, with 13 bases remaining between them. This CDR3 comprises 15 residues.

This chain links TRBV5-1 with TRBJ1-4; 7 bases are a match to TRBD1. In germline, CDR1 is SGHRS, CDR2 YFSETQ. CDR3 size: 15 residues. The V gene end was trimmed by 0 bases and the J gene end by 1 base; junction bases not matched to a gene: 0. The CDR3 region has the DNA TGCGCCAGCAGCTTGGACAGGGGAACTAATGAAAAACTGTTTTTT. It translates to CASSLDRGTNEKLFF.

The table lists this clone with a count of one. In DNA form, the CDR3 reads TGTGCCAGCAGTTACCGTAGCGCAGATACGCAGTATTTT. It yields the protein CASSYRSADTQYF. The rearrangement joins TRBV6-5 to TRBJ2-3, with D possibly being TRBD2 (5 bases). The CDR3 is 13 residues long. Germline CDR1 reads MNHEY; CDR2 reads SVGAGI. V was cut by 2 bases and J by 4 bases, with 7 bases left in between.

In this sample, this clone turned up many times. The rearrangement joins TRBV24-1 to TRBJ2-1, with 12 bases matching TRBD1. Germline trimming cut 4 bases from V and 8 bases from J; bases unmatched to any gene: 8. CDR1 is KGHDR and CDR2 is SFDVKD in the germline V gene. The CDR3 consists of 16 residues. The CDR3 sequence is CATSDRDRGLDYEQFF. As DNA, the CDR3 is TGTGCCACCAGTGACCGGGACAGGGGGCTTGATTATGAGCAGTTCTTC.

This chain connects TRBV7-9 to TRBJ1-5; D is perhaps TRBD1 (6 bases). The CDR3 sequence is 17 residues long. V was cut by 4 bases and J by 5 bases, with 21 bases left in between. Germline CDR1 reads SEHNR; CDR2 reads FQNEAQ (reference sequence). DNA of the CDR3: TGTGCCAGCAGCTCCACGCGAACAGGGCAAGGGGATCAGCCCCAGCATTTT. Protein sequence: CASSSTRTGQGDQPQHF.

The chain links TRBV24-1 to TRBJ1-2, with 7 bases identical to TRBD1. The CDR3 is 15 residues long. The V gene end was trimmed by 3 bases and the J gene end by 5 bases; junction bases not matched to a gene: 8. Germline assignment: CDR1 KGHDR and CDR2 SFDVKD. The CDR3 DNA reads as TGTGCCACCAGTGATCCAGGGACAGCGGCTTATGGCTACACCTTC. It translates to CATSDPGTAAYGYTF.